The clone carrying this T cell receptor (beta chain) was found a few times. Its specificity is not known. This sample was included in a study of beta chain features in type 1 diabetes. A heparinised blood draw that averaged around 0.12 L was obtained once from each donor. Without exception, sorted populations had purity beyond 98%. Study findings and constraints: Cells expressing TCR highly could be over-represented by cDNA sequencing. Lower insertion and higher deletion counts appeared at VDJ junctions in type 1 diabetes patients.

Investigators reverse transcribed all isolated RNA, so they sequenced expressed TCRB transcripts. Repertoires were generated with immunoSEQ multiplex PCR, while TCRdb's copy carries only in-frame clones and drops some. This sample has roughly 41,000 clones, with more than 40% found just once. The trim removed 6 bases at V and 7 bases at J, leaving 12 bases unmatched. The CDR3 contains 14 residues. Germline V gene lookup returns CDR1 SQVTM and CDR2 ANQGSEA. The rearrangement joins TRBV29-1 to TRBJ2-1, with 7 nucleotides matching TRBD1. This receptor was taken from a woman between 18 and 29 years old in good health. Sample: central memory CD4+ T cells from blood. The CDR3 spells CSVNRDRRFNEQFF. The CDR3 nucleotides read TGCAGCGTGAACCGGGACAGAAGATTTAATGAGCAGTTCTTC.